This T cell receptor (beta chain) appears in the sequencing data of a study of T cells after yellow fever vaccination (dated by TCRdb to the late 2010s). In the study overall: Libraries from fractions with low cell numbers were prepared with the SMART-Seq v4 Ultra Low Input RNA kit. Bulk PBMC replicates and cell subsets were isolated from blood drawn at multiple timepoints before and after both primary and secondary immunization. To follow T-cell clones before and after both primary and booster YFV17D yellow fever vaccination, bulk TCR alpha and beta repertoires underwent longitudinal sequencing. Two healthy male donors made up the cohort, one aged 18 to 29 years and the other aged 30 to 40 years. On the study overall, not on this receptor specifically: FACS-sorted repertoires could contain abundant contaminating clonotypes from the bulk population, so computational filtering was required. Most clones expanded after primary vaccination were re-detected after the booster (almost 97% of CD4 and approximately 85% of CD8), suggesting broad memory maintenance. Because the study included only a couple of donors, the extent to which the findings can be generalized is limited. A small fraction of clonotypes showed up in both the CD4 and CD8 compartments, probably as a result of convergent recombination. The secondary T-cell response was found to be weaker but faster than the primary response, with a peak reached on day 5 rather than on day 15.

Per the publication, the treatment or condition label means: live attenuated yellow fever vaccine strain. PBMCs were isolated from peripheral blood using a standard Ficoll-Paque protocol. Dynabeads CD4 and CD8 positive selection kits were used to isolate the CD4 and CD8 T-cell fractions. TriZol was used to extract RNA from bulk PBMCs, from CD4 and CD8 fractions, and from dextramer-positive and dextramer-negative fractions. This clonotype was detected many times. This clone's antigen is unknown. Nothing much larger sits one base from this clone, and base qualities are not available. The instrument given in TCRdb is Illumina NovaSeq 6000. TCR cDNA was synthesized by 5'RACE template switching, which introduced a universal primer site and unique molecular identifiers. Priming of cDNA synthesis was performed from both the TCR alpha and TCR beta constant segments. Library amplification involved two PCR steps, and the second step added sample barcodes and sequencing adapters. Libraries were sequenced on Illumina HiSeq 2500 (2x100 bp) or NovaSeq (2x150 bp). Turning to the authors' computational methods: MIGEC was used to demultiplex reads and collapse the reads into UMI consensus sequences, and MiXCR was used for V(D)J alignment. Clonotypes responding to the vaccine were identified with edgeR on replicate PBMC samples, with the criteria of FDR below 0.01 and a log2 fold change above 5 up to day 15. Bulk clonotypes were assigned CD4 or CD8 identity according to which sequenced CD4 or CD8 repertoire held them at higher abundance. The raw public reads went through TCRdb reprocessing: fastp at Q25, MiXCR clone calling, in-frame beta chains kept. Every entry covers one CDR3 protein and lists the most common genes and DNA from its rows. TCRdb's processing, not the authors' own work, is the source of the V and J calls. Present in this sample are about 320,000 distinct CDR3 sequences, approximately 12% of which were seen just once. The top ten hold around 3.2% of the sample.

The germline V gene yields SGHRS for CDR1 and YFSETQ for CDR2. Deletion took 0 bases off V and 6 bases off J, with a span of 17 bases between the germline ends. The CDR3 sequence holds 16 residues, the cysteine and phenylalanine included. Just the 48-base CDR3 DNA is kept, in frame starting at base 1. The specimen comprised CD4+ T cells sorted from PBMCs, sampled 45 days after the yellow fever booster vaccination. The chain couples TRBV5-1 to TRBJ2-3; D gene: possibly TRBD1, on 5 matching bases. This TCR came from a man younger than 30 who received the YFV17D yellow fever vaccine. The nucleotide sequence is TGCGCCAGCAGCTTGGTCCAGCGCCTACCAGGGGATACGCAGTATTTT. Its product reads: CASSLVQRLPGDTQYF.